The T cell receptor beta chain under discussion was sequenced for a study of a mutant IDH1 vaccine in newly diagnosed glioma. Time point: week 5, during vaccination. The content of each vaccine dose was 300 ug of mutant IDH1 20-mer peptide, and topical imiquimod accompanied it. Per the germline V gene, CDR1 is GTSNPN and CDR2 is SVGIG (reference sequence). The CDR3 length is 15 residues. The V end lost 2 bases, the J end lost 7 bases, and 21 bases lay between the germline ends. As to this clone: Its antigen is undetermined.

Study-level results: Vaccine-induced immune responses were detected in around 92% of patients.

Clones were read by immunoSEQ multiplex PCR, and TCRdb kept only the in-frame ones, dropping some. This table has over 50,000 clones, around 89% appearing once. The TCR originated in a middle-aged woman with glioma. The chain combines TRBV30 with TRBJ2-7; tentative D call: TRBD1 (6 bases). Sequenced here: PBMCs, sampled from a glioma patient whose treatment included an IDH1 peptide vaccine. The CDR3 spells CAWSKGGTGSWEQYF. DNA of the CDR3: TGTGCCTGGAGTAAAGGTGGTACAGGGAGTTGGGAGCAGTACTTC.